The entry below gives a single T cell receptor beta chain sequence along with its context. Its antigen is currently unknown. These data come from a study of cytomegalovirus exposure and HLA in healthy donors. Points from the study as a whole: In a later analysis, HLA-associated TCR beta chains were more clonally expanded than equally common others.

Use of 60 Vbeta and 13 Jbeta primers characterized the PCR. Using immunoSEQ multiplex PCR, the repertoire was profiled, and TCRdb retains in-frame clones only, with some absent. Of approximately 70,000 clones in the sample, 70% to 75% were seen once. CDR3 size: 15 residues. The germline gives CDR1 SNHLY, CDR2 FYNNEI. The V segment lost 1 base and the J segment 5 bases; nucleotides outside the gene matches: 7. This TCR was recovered from a human donor in good health. Sequencing was performed on PBMCs. This sequence joins TRBV2 and TRBJ2-5; 7 nucleotides agree with TRBD2. CDR3 nucleotides: TGTGCCAGCAGTGAAGACCTAGCGGTCTCCGAGACCCAGTACTTC. Its protein product is CASSEDLAVSETQYF.